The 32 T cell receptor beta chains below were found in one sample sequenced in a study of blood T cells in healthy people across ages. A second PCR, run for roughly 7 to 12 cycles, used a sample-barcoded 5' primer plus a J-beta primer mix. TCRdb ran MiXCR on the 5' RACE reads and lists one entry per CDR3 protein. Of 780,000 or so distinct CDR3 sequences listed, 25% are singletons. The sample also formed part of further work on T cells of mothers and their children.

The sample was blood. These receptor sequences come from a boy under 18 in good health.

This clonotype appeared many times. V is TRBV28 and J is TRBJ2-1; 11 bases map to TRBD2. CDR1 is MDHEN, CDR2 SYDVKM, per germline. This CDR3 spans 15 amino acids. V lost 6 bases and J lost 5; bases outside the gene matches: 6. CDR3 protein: CASSSGTSGDNEQFF. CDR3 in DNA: TGTGCCAGCAGCTCCGGGACTAGCGGAGACAATGAGCAGTTCTTC.

CDR3 DNA: TGTGCCAGCAGTTTTGGGGCAACCCACGGGGAGCTGTTTTTT. This encodes CASSFGATHGELFF. The chain recombines TRBV12-3 or TRBV12-4 with TRBJ2-2; TRBD1 might be the D (5 bases). This CDR3 region has 14 residues. Trimming left V 3 bases short and J 7 bases short, with 12 bases between.

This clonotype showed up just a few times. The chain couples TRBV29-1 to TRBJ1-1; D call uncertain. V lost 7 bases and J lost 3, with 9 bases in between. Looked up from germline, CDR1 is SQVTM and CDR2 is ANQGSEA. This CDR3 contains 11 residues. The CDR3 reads CSGKDYTEAFF. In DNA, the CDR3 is TGCAGCGGCAAAGACTACACTGAAGCTTTCTTT.

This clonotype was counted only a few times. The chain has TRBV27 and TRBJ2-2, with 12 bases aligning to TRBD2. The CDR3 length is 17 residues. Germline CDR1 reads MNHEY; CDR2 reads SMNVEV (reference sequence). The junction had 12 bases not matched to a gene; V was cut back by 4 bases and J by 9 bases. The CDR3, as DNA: TGTGCCAGCAGTTCCATTCTAGCGGGAGGGGTTCGGAGGGAGCTGTTTTTT. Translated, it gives CASSSILAGGVRRELFF.

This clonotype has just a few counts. CDR3 sequence reads: CSARDIRSSYEQYF. In DNA, the CDR3 is TGCAGTGCTAGAGATATACGCAGCTCCTACGAGCAGTACTTC. This rearrangement joins TRBV20-1 to TRBJ2-5; unclear D gene. The J call is uncertain, as TRBJ2-7 better fits the DNA end. Per the germline V gene, CDR1 is DFQATT and CDR2 is SNEGSKA (reference sequence). The CDR3 totals 14 residues.

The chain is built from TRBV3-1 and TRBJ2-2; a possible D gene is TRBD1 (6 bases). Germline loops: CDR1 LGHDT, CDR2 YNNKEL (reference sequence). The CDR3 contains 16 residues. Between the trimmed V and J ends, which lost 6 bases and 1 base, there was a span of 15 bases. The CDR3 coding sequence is TGTGCCAGCAGACTTGGGCAGGGGAGGAACACCGGGGAGCTGTTTTTT. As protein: CASRLGQGRNTGELFF.

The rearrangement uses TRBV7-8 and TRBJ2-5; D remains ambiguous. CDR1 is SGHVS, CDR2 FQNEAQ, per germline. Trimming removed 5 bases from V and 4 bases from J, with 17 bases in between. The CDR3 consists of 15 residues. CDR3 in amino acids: CASSRLNSRTETQYF. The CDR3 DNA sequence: TGTGCCAGCAGCCGCTTAAATTCACGGACAGAGACCCAGTACTTC.

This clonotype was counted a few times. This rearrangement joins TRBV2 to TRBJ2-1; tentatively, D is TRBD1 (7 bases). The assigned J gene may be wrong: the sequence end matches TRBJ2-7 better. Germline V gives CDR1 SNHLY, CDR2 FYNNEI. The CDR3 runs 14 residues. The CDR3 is CASSGGGGTYEQYF. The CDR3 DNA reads TGTGCCAGCAGTGGCGGAGGGGGCACCTACGAGCAGTACTTC.

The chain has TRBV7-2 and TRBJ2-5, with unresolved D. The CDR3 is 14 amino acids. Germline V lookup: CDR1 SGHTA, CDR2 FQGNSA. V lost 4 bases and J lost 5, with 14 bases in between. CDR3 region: CASSYGRTRETQYF. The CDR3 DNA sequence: TGTGCCAGCAGCTACGGTAGAACTCGGGAGACCCAGTACTTC.

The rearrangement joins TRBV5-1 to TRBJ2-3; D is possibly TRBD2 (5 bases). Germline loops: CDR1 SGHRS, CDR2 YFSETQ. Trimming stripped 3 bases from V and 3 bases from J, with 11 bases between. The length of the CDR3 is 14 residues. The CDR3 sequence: CASSSTTSTDTQYF. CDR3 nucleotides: TGCGCCAGCAGCTCGACCACTAGTACAGATACGCAGTATTTT.

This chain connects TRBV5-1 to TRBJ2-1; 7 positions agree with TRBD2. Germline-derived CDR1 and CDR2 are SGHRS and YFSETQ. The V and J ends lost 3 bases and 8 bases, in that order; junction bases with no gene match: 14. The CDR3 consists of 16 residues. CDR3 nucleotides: TGCGCCAGCAGCTGGGGACTAATGTTGGCACGCGATGAGCAGTTCTTC. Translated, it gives CASSWGLMLARDEQFF.

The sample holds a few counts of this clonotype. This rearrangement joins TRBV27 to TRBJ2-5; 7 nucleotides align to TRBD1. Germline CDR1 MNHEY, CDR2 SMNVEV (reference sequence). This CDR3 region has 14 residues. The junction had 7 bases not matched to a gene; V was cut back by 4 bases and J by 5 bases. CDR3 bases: TGTGCCAGCAGTTACCCGACAGGGACGGAGACCCAGTACTTC. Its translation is CASSYPTGTETQYF.

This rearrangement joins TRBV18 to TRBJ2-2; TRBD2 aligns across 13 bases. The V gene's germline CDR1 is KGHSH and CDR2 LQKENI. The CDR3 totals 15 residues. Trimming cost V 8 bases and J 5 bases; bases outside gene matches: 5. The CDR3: CASGLAGERTGELFF. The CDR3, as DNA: TGTGCCAGCGGACTAGCGGGAGAGAGAACCGGGGAGCTGTTTTTT.

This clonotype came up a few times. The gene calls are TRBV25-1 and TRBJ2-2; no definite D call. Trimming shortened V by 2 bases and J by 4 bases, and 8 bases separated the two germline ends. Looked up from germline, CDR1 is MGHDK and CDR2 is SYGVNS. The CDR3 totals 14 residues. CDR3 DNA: TGTGCCAGCAGTGAAGGGTCGGGCACCGGGGAGCTGTTTTTT. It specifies CASSEGSGTGELFF.

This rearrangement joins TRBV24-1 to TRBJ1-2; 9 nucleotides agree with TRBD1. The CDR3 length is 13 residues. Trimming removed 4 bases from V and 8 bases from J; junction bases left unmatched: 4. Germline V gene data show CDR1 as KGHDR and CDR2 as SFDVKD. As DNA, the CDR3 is TGTGCCACCAGTGAACCCGGGACAGGGGGCTACACCTTC. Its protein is CATSEPGTGGYTF.

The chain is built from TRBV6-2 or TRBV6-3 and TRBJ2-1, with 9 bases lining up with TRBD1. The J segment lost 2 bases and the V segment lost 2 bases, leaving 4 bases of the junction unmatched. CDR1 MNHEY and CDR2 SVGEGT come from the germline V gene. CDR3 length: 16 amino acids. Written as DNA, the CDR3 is TGTGCCAGCAGTTACCTGACAGGGGGGGCCTACAATGAGCAGTTCTTC. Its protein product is CASSYLTGGAYNEQFF.

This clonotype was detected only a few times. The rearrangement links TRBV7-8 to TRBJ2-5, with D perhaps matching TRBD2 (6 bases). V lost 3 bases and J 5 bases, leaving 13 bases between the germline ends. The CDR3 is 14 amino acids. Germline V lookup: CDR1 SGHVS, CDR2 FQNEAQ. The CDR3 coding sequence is TGTGCCAGCAGCTTTCGGAGGGCCCGGGAGACCCAGTACTTC. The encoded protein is CASSFRRARETQYF.

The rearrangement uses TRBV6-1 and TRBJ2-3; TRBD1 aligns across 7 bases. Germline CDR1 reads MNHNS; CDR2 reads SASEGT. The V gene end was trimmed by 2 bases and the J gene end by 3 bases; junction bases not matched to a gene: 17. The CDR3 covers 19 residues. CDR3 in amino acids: CASSESPQLHRGRTDTQYF. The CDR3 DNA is TGTGCCAGCAGTGAATCCCCCCAGCTGCACAGGGGAAGGACAGATACGCAGTATTTT.

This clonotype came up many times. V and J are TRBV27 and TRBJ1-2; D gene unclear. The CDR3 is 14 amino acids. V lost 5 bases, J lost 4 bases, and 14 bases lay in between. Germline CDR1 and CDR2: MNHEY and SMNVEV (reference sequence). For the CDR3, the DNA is TGTGCCAGCAGTCAAGTTTCGGATCTCTATGGCTACACCTTC. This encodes CASSQVSDLYGYTF.

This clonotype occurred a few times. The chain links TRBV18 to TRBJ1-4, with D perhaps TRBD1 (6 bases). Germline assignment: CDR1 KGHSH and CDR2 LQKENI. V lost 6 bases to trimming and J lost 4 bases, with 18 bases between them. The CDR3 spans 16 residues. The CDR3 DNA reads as TGTGCCAGCTCTCCGAATACAGGGAACTTTAATGAAAAACTGTTTTTT. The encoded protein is CASSPNTGNFNEKLFF.

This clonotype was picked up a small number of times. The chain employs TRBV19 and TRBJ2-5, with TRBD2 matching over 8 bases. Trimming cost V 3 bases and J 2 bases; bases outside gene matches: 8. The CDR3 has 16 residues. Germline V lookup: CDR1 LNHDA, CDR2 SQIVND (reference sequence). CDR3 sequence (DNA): TGTGCCAGTAGTATCGCAGCGGGAGTACCACAAGAGACCCAGTACTTC. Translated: CASSIAAGVPQETQYF.

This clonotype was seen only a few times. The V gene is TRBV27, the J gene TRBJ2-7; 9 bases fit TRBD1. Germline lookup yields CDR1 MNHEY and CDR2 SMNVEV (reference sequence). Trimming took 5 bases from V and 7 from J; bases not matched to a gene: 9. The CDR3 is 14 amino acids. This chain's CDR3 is CASSTYRGREEQYF. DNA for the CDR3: TGTGCCAGCAGTACCTACAGGGGGCGGGAAGAGCAGTACTTC.

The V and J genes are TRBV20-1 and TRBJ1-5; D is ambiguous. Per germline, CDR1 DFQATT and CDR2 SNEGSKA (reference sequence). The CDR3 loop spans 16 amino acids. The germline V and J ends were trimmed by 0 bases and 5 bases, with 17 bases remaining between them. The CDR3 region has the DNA TGCAGTGCTAGAGATAAAAGGAGCGGTCAATATCAGCCCCAGCATTTT. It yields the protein CSARDKRSGQYQPQHF.

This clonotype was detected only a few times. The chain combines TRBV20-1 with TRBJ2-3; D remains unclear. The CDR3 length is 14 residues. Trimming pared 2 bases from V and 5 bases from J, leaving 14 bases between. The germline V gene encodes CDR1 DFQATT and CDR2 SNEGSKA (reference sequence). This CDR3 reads CSARNAGSRDTQYF. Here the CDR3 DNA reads TGCAGTGCTAGAAATGCTGGGTCGAGAGATACGCAGTATTTT.

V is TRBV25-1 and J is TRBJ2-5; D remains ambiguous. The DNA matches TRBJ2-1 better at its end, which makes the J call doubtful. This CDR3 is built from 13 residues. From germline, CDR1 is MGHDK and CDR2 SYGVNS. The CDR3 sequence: CASSEGDVSEQFF. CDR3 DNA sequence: TGTGCCAGCAGTGAAGGGGATGTTAGTGAGCAGTTCTTC.

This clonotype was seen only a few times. The CDR3 is CASSLQRGNEAFF. CDR3 DNA: TGTGCCAGCAGCTTACAAAGGGGCAATGAAGCTTTCTTT. The V call is TRBV7-3, the J call TRBJ1-1; possibly TRBD1 for D (5 bases). The germline V gene has CDR1 SGHTA and CDR2 FQGTGA. This CDR3 is 13 amino acids long. Trimming removed 2 bases from V and 7 bases from J, with 11 bases in between.

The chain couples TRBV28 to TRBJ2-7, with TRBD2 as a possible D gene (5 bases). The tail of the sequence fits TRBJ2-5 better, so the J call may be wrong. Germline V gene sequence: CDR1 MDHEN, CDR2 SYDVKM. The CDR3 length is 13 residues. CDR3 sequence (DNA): TGTGCCAGCTTACTGCGAGGGCGGGAGACCCAGTACTTC. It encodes CASLLRGRETQYF.

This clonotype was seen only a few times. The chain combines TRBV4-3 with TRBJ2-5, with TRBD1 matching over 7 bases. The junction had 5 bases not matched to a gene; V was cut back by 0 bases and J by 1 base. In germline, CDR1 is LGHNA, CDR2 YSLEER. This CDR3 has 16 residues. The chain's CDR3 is CASSQDGSGGQETQYF. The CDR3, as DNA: TGCGCCAGCAGCCAAGATGGTTCAGGGGGCCAAGAGACCCAGTACTTC.

CDR3 DNA: TGTGCCAGCAGTTTACTCCCATATGAGCAGTTCTTC. Protein product: CASSLLPYEQFF. The genes are TRBV28 and TRBJ2-7; no clear D gene. Gene TRBJ2-1 matches the end of the DNA better, so the J call may be wrong. CDR1 and CDR2 from the germline V gene are MDHEN and SYDVKM. The CDR3 is made up of 12 amino acids.

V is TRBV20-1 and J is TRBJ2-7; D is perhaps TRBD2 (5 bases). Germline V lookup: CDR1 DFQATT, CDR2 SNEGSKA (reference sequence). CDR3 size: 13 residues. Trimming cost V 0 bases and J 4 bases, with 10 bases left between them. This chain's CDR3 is CSARDSGKYEQYF. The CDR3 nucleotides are TGCAGTGCTAGAGACTCGGGGAAATACGAGCAGTACTTC.

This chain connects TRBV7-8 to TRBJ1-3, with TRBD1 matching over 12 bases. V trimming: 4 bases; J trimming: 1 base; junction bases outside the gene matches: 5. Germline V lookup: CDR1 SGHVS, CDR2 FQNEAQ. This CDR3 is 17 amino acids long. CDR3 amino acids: CASSSGQGARSGNTIYF. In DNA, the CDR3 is TGTGCCAGCAGCTCGGGACAGGGGGCCCGTTCTGGAAACACCATATATTTT.

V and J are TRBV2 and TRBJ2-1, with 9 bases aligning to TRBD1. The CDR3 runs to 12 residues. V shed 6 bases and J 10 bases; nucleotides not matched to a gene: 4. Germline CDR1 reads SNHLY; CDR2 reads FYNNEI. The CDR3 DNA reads TGTGCCAGCAGCGGACAGGGGAGGGAGCAGTTCTTC. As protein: CASSGQGREQFF.